Following are 11 T cell receptor beta chains from one sample sequenced in a study of blood T cells in healthy people across ages. Sample-barcoded 5' priming and a J-beta primer mix drove a second PCR of 7 to 11 cycles. TCRdb used MiXCR to reprocess the 5' RACE reads, holding one entry per CDR3 protein. Of roughly 1.9 million distinct CDR3 sequences listed, around 42% are singletons. Sequencing was performed on blood. These receptors were obtained from a human donor in good health.

The chain carries TRBV10-3 and TRBJ2-3; tentative D call: TRBD2 (6 bases). This CDR3 spans 11 amino acids. From germline, CDR1 is ENHRY and CDR2 SYGVKD. This CDR3 reads CAAGLGDTQYF. The CDR3 DNA is TGTGCGGCGGGGCTGGGGGATACGCAGTATTTT.

This clonotype was seen a handful of times. The chain recombines TRBV2 with TRBJ2-7; 11 nucleotides agree with TRBD2. The CDR3 extends over 15 amino acids. V gave up 7 bases and J gave up 4 bases; unmatched junction bases: 9. Germline-derived CDR1 and CDR2 are SNHLY and FYNNEI. The CDR3 bases are TGTGCCAGCAACATTGTAGCGGGGGGGCCTTACGAGCAGTACTTC. This translates into CASNIVAGGPYEQYF. The full variable domain, its missing parts supplied by reference TRBV2 and TRBJ2-7, is EPEVTQTPSHQVTQMGQEVILRCVPISNHLYFYWYRQILGQKVEFLVSFYNNEISEKSEIFDDQFSVERPDGSNFTLKIRSTKLEDSAMYFCASNIVAGGPYEQYFGPGTRLTVT.

This clonotype has a count of ten or more. The V gene is TRBV7-2, the J gene TRBJ2-1; D is ambiguous. Germline values: CDR1 SGHTA, CDR2 FQGNSA. Trimming removed 3 bases at V and 10 bases at J, with 16 bases between. The CDR3 covers 14 residues. The CDR3 bases are TGTGCCAGCAGCTTTTGGTCCGCGAATCGAGAGCAGTTCTTC. This encodes CASSFWSANREQFF.

A few counts support this clonotype. This sequence joins TRBV29-1 and TRBJ1-5; D possibly corresponds to TRBD1 (6 bases). V shed 7 bases and J shed 0 bases, with 16 bases lying between them. Germline V gene lookup returns CDR1 SQVTM and CDR2 ANQGSEA. The CDR3 length is 15 residues. The CDR3 region has the DNA TGCAGCGCTATTGAACAGGGTAATAGCAATCAGCCCCAGCATTTT. Encoded protein: CSAIEQGNSNQPQHF.

The V and J genes are TRBV27 and TRBJ2-1; D unclear. This CDR3 contains 15 residues. The ends were cut back, 1 base at V and 7 bases at J, with 14 bases in the middle. Germline V gene sequence: CDR1 MNHEY, CDR2 SMNVEV (reference sequence). The CDR3 DNA reads as TGTGCCAGCAGTTTATTATCCGGCGCCTTGAATGAGCAGTTCTTC. Its protein is CASSLLSGALNEQFF.

The CDR3 DNA sequence: TGCAGTGCCCAGGGACTAGCGTGGTCGGAGACCCAGTACTTC. Translation: CSAQGLAWSETQYF. The chain uses TRBV20-1 and TRBJ2-5; 10 bases fit TRBD2. In germline, CDR1 is DFQATT, CDR2 SNEGSKA (reference sequence). This CDR3 is 14 amino acids long. With V trimmed by 6 bases and J by 5 bases, 9 bases remained unmatched.

With respect to this clonotype: One junction end disagrees with the germline gene, perhaps due to a read error. The chain has TRBV10-3 and TRBJ2-1; D might be TRBD1 or TRBD2, each matching 5 bases. CDR3 length: 13 amino acids. The germline CDR1 and CDR2 sequences are ENHRY and SYGVKD. The CDR3: CAITEQGTDEQFF. The CDR3 DNA follows: TGCGCCATCACCGAGCAAGGGACCGATGAGCAGTTCTTC.

This clonotype has just a few counts. The CDR3 region is CASSSGQGGFSQPQHF. CDR3 nucleotides: TGTGCCAGCAGTTCCGGGCAGGGAGGGTTTAGTCAGCCCCAGCATTTT. The chain joins TRBV12-3 or TRBV12-4 to TRBJ1-5, with D possibly matching TRBD1 (5 bases). The germline V and J ends were trimmed by 4 bases and 6 bases, with 19 bases remaining between them. The CDR3 has 16 amino acids.

The chain combines TRBV10-3 with TRBJ1-2; unclear D gene. CDR3 length: 15 amino acids. The germline gives CDR1 ENHRY, CDR2 SYGVKD. Trimming shortened V by 2 bases and J by 0 bases, and 10 bases separated the two germline ends. This chain's CDR3 is CAISERVKANYGYTF. The CDR3 DNA reads TGTGCCATCAGTGAGAGGGTCAAAGCTAACTATGGCTACACCTTC.

In its sample, this clonotype was seen once. The chain couples TRBV7-8 to TRBJ2-1; TRBD2 aligns across 13 bases. This CDR3 has 17 residues. Germline V CDR1 and CDR2: SGHVS, FQNEAQ. V gave up 0 bases and J gave up 9 bases; unmatched junction bases: 8. This CDR3 is CASSLAGGTSGAGEQFF. The CDR3, as DNA: TGTGCCAGCAGCTTAGCGGGGGGGACTAGCGGGGCAGGTGAGCAGTTCTTC. Supplemented by reference TRBV7-8 and TRBJ2-1, the full variable domain reads GAGVSQSPRYKVAKRGQDVALRCDPISGHVSLFWYQQALGQGPEFLTYFQNEAQLDKSGLPSDRFFAERPEGSVSTLKIQRTQQEDSAVYLCASSLAGGTSGAGEQFFGPGTRLTVL.

This sequence joins TRBV15 and TRBJ2-5, with 9 bases fitting TRBD2. The length of the CDR3 is 17 residues. The germline V gene has CDR1 LNHNV and CDR2 YYDKDF (reference sequence). With 0 bases clipped from V and 5 bases from J, the junction kept 10 bases outside the gene matches. The CDR3 region is CATSRDSGVLAGETQYF. The CDR3, as DNA: TGTGCCACCAGCAGAGATTCCGGTGTCCTAGCGGGGGAGACCCAGTACTTC. The full variable domain, its missing parts supplied by reference TRBV15 and TRBJ2-5, is DAMVIQNPRYQVTQFGKPVTLSCSQTLNHNVMYWYQQKSSQAPKLLFHYYDKDFNNEADTPDNFQSRRPNTSFCFLDIRSPGLGDTAMYLCATSRDSGVLAGETQYFGPGTRLLVL.